A single sample gave rise to the 11 T cell receptor beta chains below, sequenced in a study of blood T cell repertoires in COVID-19. Only in-frame clones appear in the TCRdb table, and some are missing; sequencing was by immunoSEQ multiplex PCR. Found here are around 68,000 clones, 80% to 90% of them singletons; the top ten hold roughly 6.8%. The sequenced material came from peripheral blood. Every receptor here comes from a woman in her forties or fifties with acute or convalescent COVID-19.

This chain uses TRBV6-5 with TRBJ2-7; weak D call: TRBD1 (5 bases). V lost 0 bases and J lost 2, with 11 bases in between. This CDR3 has 15 residues. The germline V gene has CDR1 MNHEY and CDR2 SVGAGI. The CDR3 here is CASSYSRDSPYEQYF. DNA of the CDR3: TGTGCCAGCAGTTACTCTAGAGACAGCCCCTACGAGCAGTACTTC.

The chain is built from TRBV3-1 (or the pseudogene TRBV3-2) and TRBJ1-6; no clear D. There are 14 residues in the CDR3. Germline lookup yields CDR1 LGHDT and CDR2 YNNKEL (reference sequence). Trimming removed 3 bases at V and 6 bases at J, with 9 bases between. In DNA, the CDR3 is TGTGCCAGCAGCCAGTCGGGGATTAATTCACCCCTCCACTTT. Residues: CASSQSGINSPLHF.

The V call is TRBV5-4, the J call TRBJ1-6, with a possible D match to TRBD1 (6 bases). Germline loops: CDR1 SGHNT, CDR2 YYREEE (reference sequence). V was shortened by 0 bases and J by 5 bases, with 9 bases between the two germline ends. The CDR3 contains 15 residues. The CDR3 loop reads CASSLAAGDNSPLHF. The CDR3 DNA sequence: TGTGCCAGCAGCTTGGCGGCAGGGGATAATTCACCCCTCCACTTT.

The gene calls are TRBV29-1 and TRBJ1-5, with 8 bases aligning to TRBD1. This CDR3 contains 14 residues. J was trimmed by 7 bases and V by 6 bases; bases with no gene match: 11. CDR1 SQVTM and CDR2 ANQGSEA come from the germline V gene. CDR3: CSVGDRGREQPQHF. CDR3 in DNA: TGCAGCGTGGGAGACAGGGGCCGGGAACAGCCCCAGCATTTT.

In its sample, this clone was seen once. V usage is TRBV11-1 and J usage is TRBJ1-1; D possibly corresponds to TRBD1 (5 bases). There are 13 residues in the CDR3. Germline CDR1 reads SGHAT; CDR2 reads FQDESV (reference sequence). V was cut by 6 bases and J by 1 base, with 9 bases left in between. The CDR3 sequence is CASSKTGNTEAFF. In nucleotides, the CDR3 is TGTGCCAGCAGTAAAACAGGGAACACTGAAGCTTTCTTT.

V and J are TRBV2 and TRBJ2-2, with 12 bases identical to TRBD1. Germline V gene sequence: CDR1 SNHLY, CDR2 FYNNEI. J was trimmed by 4 bases and V by 8 bases; bases with no gene match: 5. The CDR3 has 15 amino acids. CDR3 bases: TGTGCCAGCGCCCGGGACAGGGGGCTCACCGGGGAGCTGTTTTTT. Translation gives CASARDRGLTGELFF.

Comment on this clone: Different DNA sequences within this sample yield the same CDR3. The J gene is TRBJ1-4, the V gene TRBV5-1, with 9 bases that match TRBD1. The CDR3 totals 14 residues. Germline V CDR1 and CDR2: SGHRS, YFSETQ. V was pared by 4 bases and J by 8 bases, with 6 bases of the junction left unmatched. The CDR3 region has the DNA TGCGCCAGCAGCCCGGGACAGGGAGGCGAAAAACTGTTTTTT. Encoded protein: CASSPGQGGEKLFF.

V usage is TRBV9 and J usage is TRBJ2-2, with TRBD2 matching over 9 bases. Germline CDR1 is SGDLS and CDR2 is YYNGEE. The V gene end was trimmed by 0 bases and the J gene end by 7 bases; junction bases not matched to a gene: 10. The CDR3 spans 17 residues. CDR3 loop: CASSVDGREGPGGELFF. The CDR3 coding sequence is TGTGCCAGCAGCGTAGATGGGCGGGAGGGCCCCGGCGGGGAGCTGTTTTTT.

The genes are TRBV5-1 and TRBJ2-5; D is unresolved. V gave up 4 bases and J gave up 3 bases, with 7 bases separating them. CDR3 length equals 12 residues. Germline CDR1 reads SGHRS; CDR2 reads YFSETQ. CDR3 protein: CASSTDKETQYF. The CDR3 DNA reads as TGCGCCAGCAGCACTGATAAAGAGACCCAGTACTTC.

The chain is built from TRBV5-1 and TRBJ2-1, with 10 bases fitting TRBD2. The germline V gene encodes CDR1 SGHRS and CDR2 YFSETQ. The CDR3 consists of 17 residues. Germline trimming cut 2 bases from V and 1 base from J; bases unmatched to any gene: 6. The CDR3 region is CASSFGAGGISYNEQFF. The CDR3 DNA is TGCGCCAGCAGCTTTGGAGCGGGAGGGATTTCCTACAATGAGCAGTTCTTC.

The genes are TRBV24-1 and TRBJ2-3; tentatively, D is TRBD1 (5 bases). This CDR3 region has 14 residues. Germline V gene data show CDR1 as KGHDR and CDR2 as SFDVKD. Trimming took 0 bases from V and 9 from J, leaving 12 bases between them. CDR3 nucleotides: TGTGCCACCAGTGATTTGGGGGCCGGTGCCACGCAGTATTTT. Its protein is CATSDLGAGATQYF.